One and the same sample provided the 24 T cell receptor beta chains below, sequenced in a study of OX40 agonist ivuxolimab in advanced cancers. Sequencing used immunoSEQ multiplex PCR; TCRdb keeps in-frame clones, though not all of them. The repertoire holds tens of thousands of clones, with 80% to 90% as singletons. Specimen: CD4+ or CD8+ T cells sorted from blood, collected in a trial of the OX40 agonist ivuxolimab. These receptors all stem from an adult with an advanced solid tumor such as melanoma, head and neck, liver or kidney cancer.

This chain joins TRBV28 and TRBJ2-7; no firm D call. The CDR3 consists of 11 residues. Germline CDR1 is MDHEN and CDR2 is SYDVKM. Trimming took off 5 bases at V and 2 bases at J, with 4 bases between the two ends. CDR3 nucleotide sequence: TGTGCCAGCAGTACACCCTACGAGCAGTACTTC. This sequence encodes CASSTPYEQYF.

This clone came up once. The CDR3, as DNA: TGTGCCAGCAGCTTAAATAGCGGGACGAATGAGCAGTTCTTC. Protein: CASSLNSGTNEQFF. The chain combines TRBV7-9 with TRBJ2-1, with 8 positions matching TRBD2. V lost 2 bases to trimming and J lost 7 bases; unmatched junction nucleotides: 4. This CDR3 has 14 amino acids. Per germline, CDR1 SEHNR and CDR2 FQNEAQ (reference sequence).

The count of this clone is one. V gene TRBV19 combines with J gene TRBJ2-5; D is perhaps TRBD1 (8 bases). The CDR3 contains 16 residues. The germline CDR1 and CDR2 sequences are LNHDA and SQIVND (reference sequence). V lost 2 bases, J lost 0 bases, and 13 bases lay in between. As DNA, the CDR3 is TGTGCCAGTAGTATAAGCGGGACAGGTTACCAAGAGACCCAGTACTTC. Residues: CASSISGTGYQETQYF.

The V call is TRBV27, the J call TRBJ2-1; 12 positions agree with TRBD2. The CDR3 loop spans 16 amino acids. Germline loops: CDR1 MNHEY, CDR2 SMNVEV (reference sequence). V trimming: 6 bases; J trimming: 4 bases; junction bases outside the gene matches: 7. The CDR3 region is CASRSGTSGPYNEQFF. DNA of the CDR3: TGTGCCAGCAGATCCGGGACTAGCGGGCCTTACAATGAGCAGTTCTTC.

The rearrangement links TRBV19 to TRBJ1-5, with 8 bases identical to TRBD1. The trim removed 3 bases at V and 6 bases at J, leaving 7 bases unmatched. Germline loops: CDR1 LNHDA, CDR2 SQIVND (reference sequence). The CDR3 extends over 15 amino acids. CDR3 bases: TGTGCCAGTAGTATGTCGGGACAGGCCACTCAGCCCCAGCATTTT. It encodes CASSMSGQATQPQHF.

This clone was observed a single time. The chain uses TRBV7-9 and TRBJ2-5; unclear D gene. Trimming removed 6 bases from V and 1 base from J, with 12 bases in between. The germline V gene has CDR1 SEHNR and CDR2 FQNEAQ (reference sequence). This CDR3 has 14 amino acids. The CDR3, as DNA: TGTGCCAGCAGACTACTGACGGCCCAAGAGACCCAGTACTTC. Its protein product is CASRLLTAQETQYF.

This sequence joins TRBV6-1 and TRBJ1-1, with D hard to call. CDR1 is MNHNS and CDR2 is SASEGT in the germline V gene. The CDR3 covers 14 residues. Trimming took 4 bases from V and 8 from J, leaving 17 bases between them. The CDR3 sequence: CASSAKFFFVEAFF. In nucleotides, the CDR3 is TGTGCCAGCAGTGCAAAATTCTTTTTCGTAGAAGCTTTCTTT.

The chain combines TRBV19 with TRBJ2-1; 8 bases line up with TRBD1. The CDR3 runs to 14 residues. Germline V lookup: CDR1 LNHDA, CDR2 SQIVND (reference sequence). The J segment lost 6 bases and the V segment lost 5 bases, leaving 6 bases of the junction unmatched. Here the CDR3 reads CASSPRTGRNEQFF. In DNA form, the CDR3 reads TGTGCCAGTAGTCCGCGGACAGGGCGCAATGAGCAGTTCTTC.

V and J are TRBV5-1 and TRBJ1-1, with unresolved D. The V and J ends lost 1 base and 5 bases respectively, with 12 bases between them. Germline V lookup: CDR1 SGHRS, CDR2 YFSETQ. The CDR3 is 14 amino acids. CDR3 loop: CASSLSWRGTEAFF. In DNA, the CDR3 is TGCGCCAGCAGCTTGTCTTGGCGAGGGACTGAAGCTTTCTTT.

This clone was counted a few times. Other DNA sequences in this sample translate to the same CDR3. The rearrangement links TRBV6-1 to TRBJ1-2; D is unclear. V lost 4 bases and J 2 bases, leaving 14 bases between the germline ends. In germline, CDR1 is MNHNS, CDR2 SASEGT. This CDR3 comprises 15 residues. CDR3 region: CASSVRDASNYGYTF. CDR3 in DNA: TGTGCCAGCAGTGTGCGCGATGCGTCAAACTATGGCTACACCTTC.

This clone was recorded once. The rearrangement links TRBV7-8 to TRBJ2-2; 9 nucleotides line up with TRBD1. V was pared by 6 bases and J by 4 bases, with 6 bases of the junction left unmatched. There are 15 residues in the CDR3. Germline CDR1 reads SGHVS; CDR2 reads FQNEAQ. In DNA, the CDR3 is TGTGCCAGCAGTCCGGGACAGGGTGGCACCGGGGAGCTGTTTTTT. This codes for CASSPGQGGTGELFF.

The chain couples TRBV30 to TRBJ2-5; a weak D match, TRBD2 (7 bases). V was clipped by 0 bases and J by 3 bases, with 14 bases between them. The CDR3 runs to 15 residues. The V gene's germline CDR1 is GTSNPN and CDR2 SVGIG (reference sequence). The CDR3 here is CAWSVWGAGEETQYF. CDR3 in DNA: TGTGCCTGGAGTGTATGGGGGGCGGGAGAAGAGACCCAGTACTTC.

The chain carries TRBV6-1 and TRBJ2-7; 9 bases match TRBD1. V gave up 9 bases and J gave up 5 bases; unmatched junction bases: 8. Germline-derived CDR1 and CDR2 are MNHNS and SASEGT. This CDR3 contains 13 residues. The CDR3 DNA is TGTGCCAGTAACCGGGACAGGGTTGACGAGCAGTACTTC. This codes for CASNRDRVDEQYF.

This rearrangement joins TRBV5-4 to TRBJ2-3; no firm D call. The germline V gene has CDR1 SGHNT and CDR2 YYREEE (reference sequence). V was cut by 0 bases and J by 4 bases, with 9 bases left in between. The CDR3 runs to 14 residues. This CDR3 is CASSLGSAADTQYF. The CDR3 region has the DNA TGTGCCAGCAGCTTGGGGTCTGCCGCAGATACGCAGTATTTT.

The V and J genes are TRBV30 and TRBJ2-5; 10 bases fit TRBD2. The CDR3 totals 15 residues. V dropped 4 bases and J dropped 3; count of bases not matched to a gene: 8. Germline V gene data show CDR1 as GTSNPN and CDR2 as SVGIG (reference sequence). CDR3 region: CAWTVGLAGEETQYF. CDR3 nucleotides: TGTGCCTGGACGGTAGGGCTAGCGGGGGAAGAGACCCAGTACTTC. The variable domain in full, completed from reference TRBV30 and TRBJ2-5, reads SQTIHQWPATLVQPVGSPLSLECTVEGTSNPNLYWYRQAAGRGLQLLFYSVGIGQISSEVPQNLSASRPQDRQFILSSKKLLLSDSGFYLCAWTVGLAGEETQYFGPGTRLLVL.

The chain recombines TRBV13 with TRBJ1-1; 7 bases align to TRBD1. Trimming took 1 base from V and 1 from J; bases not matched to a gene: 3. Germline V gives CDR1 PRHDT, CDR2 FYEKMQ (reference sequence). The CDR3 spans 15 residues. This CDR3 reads CASSLVPGGNTEAFF. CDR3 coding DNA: TGTGCCAGCAGCTTAGTCCCAGGGGGGAACACTGAAGCTTTCTTT.

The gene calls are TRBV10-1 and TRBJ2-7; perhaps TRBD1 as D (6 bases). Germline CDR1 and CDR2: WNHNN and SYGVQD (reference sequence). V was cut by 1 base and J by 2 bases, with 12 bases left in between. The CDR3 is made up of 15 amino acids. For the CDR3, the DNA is TGCGCCAGCAGTGAGTTCCCAGGGGCGGCCTACGAGCAGTACTTC. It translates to CASSEFPGAAYEQYF.

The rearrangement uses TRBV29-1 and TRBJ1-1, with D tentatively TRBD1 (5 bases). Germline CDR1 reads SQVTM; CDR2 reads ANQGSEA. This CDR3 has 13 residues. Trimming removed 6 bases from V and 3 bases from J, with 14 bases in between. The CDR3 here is CSVAGMMDTEAFF. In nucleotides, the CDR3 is TGCAGCGTGGCAGGGATGATGGACACTGAAGCTTTCTTT.

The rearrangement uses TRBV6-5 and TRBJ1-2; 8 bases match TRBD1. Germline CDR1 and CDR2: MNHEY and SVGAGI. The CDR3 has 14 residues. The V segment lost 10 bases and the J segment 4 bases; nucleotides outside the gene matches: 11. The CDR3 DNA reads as TGTGCCAACAGATCGACAGGGGCCAGCTATGGCTACACCTTC. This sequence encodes CANRSTGASYGYTF.

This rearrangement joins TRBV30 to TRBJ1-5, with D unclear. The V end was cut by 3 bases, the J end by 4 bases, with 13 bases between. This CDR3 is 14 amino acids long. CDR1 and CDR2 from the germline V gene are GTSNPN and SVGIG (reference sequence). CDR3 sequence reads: CAWSDGPLNQPQHF. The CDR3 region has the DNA TGTGCCTGGAGCGATGGACCCCTTAATCAGCCCCAGCATTTT.

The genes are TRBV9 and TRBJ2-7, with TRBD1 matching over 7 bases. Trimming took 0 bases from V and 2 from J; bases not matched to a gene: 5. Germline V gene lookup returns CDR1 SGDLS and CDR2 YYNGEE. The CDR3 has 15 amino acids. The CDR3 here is CASSVVGDSTYEQYF. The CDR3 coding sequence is TGTGCCAGCAGCGTAGTTGGGGACAGCACCTACGAGCAGTACTTC.

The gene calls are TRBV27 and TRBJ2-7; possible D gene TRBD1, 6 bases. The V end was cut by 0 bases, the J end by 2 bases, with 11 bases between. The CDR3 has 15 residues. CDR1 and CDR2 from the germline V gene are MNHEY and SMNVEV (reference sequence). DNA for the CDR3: TGTGCCAGCAGTTTATCCCAGGGGCCGACCTACGAGCAGTACTTC. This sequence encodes CASSLSQGPTYEQYF.

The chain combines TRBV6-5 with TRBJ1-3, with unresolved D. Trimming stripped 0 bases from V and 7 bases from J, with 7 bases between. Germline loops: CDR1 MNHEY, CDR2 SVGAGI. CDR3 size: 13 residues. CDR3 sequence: CASSYSTPNTIYF. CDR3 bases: TGTGCCAGCAGTTACTCGACTCCGAACACCATATATTTT.

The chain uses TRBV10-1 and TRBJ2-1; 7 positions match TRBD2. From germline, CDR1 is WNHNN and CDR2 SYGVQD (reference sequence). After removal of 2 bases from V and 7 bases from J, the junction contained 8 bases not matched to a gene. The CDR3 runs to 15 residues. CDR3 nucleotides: TGCGCCAGCAGTGAGGCCTTAGCGGGTGCTAATGAGCAGTTCTTC. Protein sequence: CASSEALAGANEQFF.